This T cell receptor beta chain was recorded in a study of blood T cell repertoires in COVID-19. Overall study context: The United States, Italy and Spain provided the acute and convalescent COVID-19 samples. PBMCs, B-cell-depleted T cells, or T cells provided the cDNA or gDNA that made up the material.

As originally analysed: Estimation of nucleated cell counts relied on the amplification of reference gene primers. The method was immunoSEQ multiplex PCR; TCRdb's version includes in-frame clones alone and lacks a portion of them. V, J and clone size derive from that table, while D and trimming were established from the DNA sequence. The sample yields 100,000 to 120,000 clones, approximately 67% seen once. The germline V gene has CDR1 LGHDT and CDR2 YNNKEL (reference sequence). The V gene end was trimmed by 9 bases and the J gene end by 5 bases; junction bases not matched to a gene: 9. This CDR3 region has 13 residues.

The clonotype originates from a woman aged 60-75 years with acute or convalescent COVID-19. Sequenced: peripheral blood. This chain connects TRBV3-1 (or the pseudogene TRBV3-2) to TRBJ1-1, with 7 bases that match TRBD1. CDR3 sequence (DNA): TGTGCCAGTAGTAACAGGGGCGGGACTGAAGCTTTCTTT. Translated, it gives CASSNRGGTEAFF.